This T cell receptor beta chain was observed in a study of shared clonotypes between healthy human individuals. Study results and caveats: Larger richness was generally estimated for naive than memory subsets.

Generated by immunoSEQ multiplex PCR, the TCRdb table keeps only in-frame clones and is missing some. This table has about 2.4 million clones, over 85% appearing once. The V gene end was trimmed by 0 bases and the J gene end by 1 base; junction bases not matched to a gene: 5. This CDR3 has 16 residues. Germline-derived CDR1 and CDR2 are SGHRS and YFSETQ. To note about this clone: What it binds is unknown. In the same sample, other DNA sequences code for this CDR3.

Specimen: naive CD4+ T cells from PBMCs. As to subset: CD45RA+ positively selected. The V gene is TRBV5-1, the J gene TRBJ2-3; 7 bases match TRBD2. This clonotype originated in a man younger than 35 in good health. Some clones in this sample may be carry-over from other donors' samples. For the CDR3, the DNA is TGCGCCAGCAGCTTGGGAGGGCTAGCGGGCACAGATACGCAGTATTTT. Its protein product is CASSLGGLAGTDTQYF.